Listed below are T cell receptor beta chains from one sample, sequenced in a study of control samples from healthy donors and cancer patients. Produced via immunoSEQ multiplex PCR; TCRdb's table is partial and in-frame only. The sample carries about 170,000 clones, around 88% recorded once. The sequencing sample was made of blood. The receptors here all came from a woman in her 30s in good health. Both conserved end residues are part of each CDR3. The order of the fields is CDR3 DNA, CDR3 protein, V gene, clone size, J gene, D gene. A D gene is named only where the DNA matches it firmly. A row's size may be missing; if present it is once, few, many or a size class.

DNA: TGTGCCAGCAGCGTCCCCGGAGCGGGACAAGAGACCCAGTACTTC
CDR3: CASSVPGAGQETQYF
V: TRBV7-8
size: NA
J: TRBJ2-5
D: TRBD2

DNA: TGTGCCAGCACCCTGGACAGGGGAGCTTCACCCCTCCACTTT
CDR3: CASTLDRGASPLHF
V: TRBV6-5
size: NA
J: TRBJ1-6
D: TRBD1

DNA: TGTGCCTGGAGTGATCTGGGGGCGATAGGTGCTGATACGCAGTATTTT
CDR3: CAWSDLGAIGADTQYF
V: TRBV30
size: few
J: TRBJ2-3
D: NA

DNA: TGTGCCAGCAGTGGCTACGAGCAGTACTTC
CDR3: CASSGYEQYF
V: TRBV25-1
size: few
J: TRBJ2-7
D: NA

DNA: TGCGCCAGCAGTGAGTCAATTAACACAGGGGATAGGAATGAGCAGTTCTTC
CDR3: CASSESINTGDRNEQFF
V: TRBV10-1
size: NA
J: TRBJ2-1
D: TRBD1

DNA: TGTGCCAGCAGAGAACCTGGACAGGGCAACACCGGGGAGCTGTTTTTT
CDR3: CASREPGQGNTGELFF
V: TRBV6-1
size: NA
J: TRBJ2-2
D: TRBD1

DNA: TGTGCCAGTATTGGGGGGGGCTATGGCTACACCTTC
CDR3: CASIGGGYGYTF
V: TRBV19
size: NA
J: TRBJ1-2
D: NA

DNA: TGTGCCAGCTCACTGATGGGACAGCGCAATCAGCCCCAGCATTTT
CDR3: CASSLMGQRNQPQHF
V: TRBV18
size: NA
J: TRBJ1-5
D: TRBD1

DNA: TGTGCCAGCAGTTCAGGCGATTCACCCCTCCACTTT
CDR3: CASSSGDSPLHF
V: TRBV28
size: few
J: TRBJ1-6
D: NA

DNA: TGTGCCATCAGTGAGGGGGGACAGGGGCCCAACGAGCAGTACTTC
CDR3: CAISEGGQGPNEQYF
V: TRBV10-3
size: NA
J: TRBJ2-7
D: TRBD1